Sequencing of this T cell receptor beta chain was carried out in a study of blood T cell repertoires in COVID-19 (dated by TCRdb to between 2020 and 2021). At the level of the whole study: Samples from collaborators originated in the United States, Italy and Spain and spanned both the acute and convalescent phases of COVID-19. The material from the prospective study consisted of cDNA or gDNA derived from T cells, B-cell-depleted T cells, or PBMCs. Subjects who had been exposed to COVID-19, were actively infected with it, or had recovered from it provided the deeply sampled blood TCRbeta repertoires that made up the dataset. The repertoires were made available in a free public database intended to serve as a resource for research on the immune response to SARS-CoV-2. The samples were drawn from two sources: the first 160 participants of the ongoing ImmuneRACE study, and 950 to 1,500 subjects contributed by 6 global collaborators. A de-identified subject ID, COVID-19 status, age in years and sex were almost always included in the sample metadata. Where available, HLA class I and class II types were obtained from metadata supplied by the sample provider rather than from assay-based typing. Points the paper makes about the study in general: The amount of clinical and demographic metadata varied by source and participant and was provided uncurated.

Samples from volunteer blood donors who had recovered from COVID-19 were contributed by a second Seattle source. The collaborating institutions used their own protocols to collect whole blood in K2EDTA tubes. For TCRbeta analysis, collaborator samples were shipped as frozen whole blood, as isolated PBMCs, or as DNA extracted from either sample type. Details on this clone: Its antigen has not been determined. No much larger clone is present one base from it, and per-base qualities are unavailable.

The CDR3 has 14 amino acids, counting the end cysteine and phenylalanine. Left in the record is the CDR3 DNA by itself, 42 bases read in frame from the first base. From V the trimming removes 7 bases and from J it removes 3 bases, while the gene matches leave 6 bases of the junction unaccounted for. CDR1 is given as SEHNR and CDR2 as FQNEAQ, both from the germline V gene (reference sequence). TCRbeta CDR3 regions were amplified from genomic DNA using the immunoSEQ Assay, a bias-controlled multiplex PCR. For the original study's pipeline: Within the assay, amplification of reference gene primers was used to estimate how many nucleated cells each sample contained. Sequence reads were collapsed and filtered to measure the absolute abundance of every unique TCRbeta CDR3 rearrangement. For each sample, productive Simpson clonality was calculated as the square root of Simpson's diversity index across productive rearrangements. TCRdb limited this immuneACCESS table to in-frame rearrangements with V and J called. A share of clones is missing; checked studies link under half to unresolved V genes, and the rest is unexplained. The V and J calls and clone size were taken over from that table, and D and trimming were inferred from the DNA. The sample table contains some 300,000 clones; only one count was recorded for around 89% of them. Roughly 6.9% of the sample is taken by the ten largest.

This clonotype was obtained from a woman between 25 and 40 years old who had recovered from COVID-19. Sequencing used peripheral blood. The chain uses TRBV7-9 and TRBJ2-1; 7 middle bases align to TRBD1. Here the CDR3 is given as CASTLGDSYNEQFF. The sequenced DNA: TGTGCCAGCACCCTTGGGGACAGCTACAATGAGCAGTTCTTC.